This T cell receptor (beta chain) is drawn from a study of T cell repertoires in cytomegalovirus infection (dated by TCRdb to about 2019). Some background on the complete study: Donor HLA type was relevant to the analysis, because carriage of CMV infection together with the matching HLA type was indicated by public TCR beta signatures. The paper as a whole reports these results and caveats: The ex vivo response was dominated by HLA-C-restricted CMV-specific TCR beta clonotypes, and the single most frequent clonotype in two of eight donors was supplied by these HLA-C-restricted clonotypes. Carriers of CMV infection plus the relevant HLA type were discriminated by the cumulative frequency of public TCR beta family members in the study cohort and in an independent roughly 400-donor cohort.

Reading the germline V gene gives CDR1 ENHRY and CDR2 SYGVKD. From cysteine to phenylalanine, the CDR3 is 14 amino acids long. Only CDR3 DNA remains: 42 bases, in frame from the first base. V trim: 6 bases; J trim: 8 bases; unmatched bases: 9. For sequencing, an Illumina HiSeq 1500 was employed. The public sequencing data were trimmed at Q25 with fastp and processed into clonotypes with MiXCR by TCRdb, which kept only in-frame beta chains. Under each unique CDR3 protein, matching rows form one entry showing the most common genes and DNA. Here the sample has around 490,000 distinct CDR3 sequences; approximately 26% occur a single time. Together, the top ten hold around 14% of the sample. The sample holds a few counts of this clonotype. Its antigen specificity is not known. Base qualities were left out, and no much larger clone turns up one base away.

The chain uses TRBV10-3 and TRBJ1-4; TRBD1 agrees with 7 junctional bases. The sequenced sample was PBMCs. The sequence came from a human donor in good health (CMV status not recorded). Some clones in this sample may be carry-over from other donors' samples. The nucleotides read TGTGCCATCAGGAGCCGGGACAGTGGAGAAAAACTGTTTTTT. It encodes CAIRSRDSGEKLFF.